This T cell receptor (beta chain) was identified during a study of esophageal squamous cell carcinoma under preoperative chemotherapy. Across the study: TCR repertoires were profiled from both peripheral blood T cells and tumor-infiltrating lymphocytes.

Time point meaning: after preoperative PTX-NDP chemotherapy. Preoperative chemotherapy with paclitaxel-nedaplatin was given to patients before surgery. Points from the study as a whole: Chemotherapy was followed by significantly higher TCR diversity in peripheral T cells only, not tumor-infiltrating lymphocytes.

A single record per CDR3 protein comes from TCRdb applying MiXCR to the PCR reads. The repertoire holds roughly 9,000 distinct CDR3 sequences, with over 40% as singletons. A remark on this clonotype: As yet, its antigen is unknown.

The origin of this receptor is a human donor with esophageal squamous cell carcinoma. The donor label of this sample is uncertain. The biological material was taken from a patient given preoperative chemotherapy.

CDR3 region: CASSYSRGQGRDTQYF. The CDR3 DNA reads TGTGCCAGCAGTTACTCGAGGGGACAGGGGAGGGATACGCAGTATTTT. The chain combines TRBV6-5 with TRBJ2-3; 10 nucleotides match TRBD1. The V segment lost 0 bases and the J segment 6 bases; nucleotides outside the gene matches: 6. The CDR3 runs to 16 residues. In germline, CDR1 is MNHEY, CDR2 SVGAGI.